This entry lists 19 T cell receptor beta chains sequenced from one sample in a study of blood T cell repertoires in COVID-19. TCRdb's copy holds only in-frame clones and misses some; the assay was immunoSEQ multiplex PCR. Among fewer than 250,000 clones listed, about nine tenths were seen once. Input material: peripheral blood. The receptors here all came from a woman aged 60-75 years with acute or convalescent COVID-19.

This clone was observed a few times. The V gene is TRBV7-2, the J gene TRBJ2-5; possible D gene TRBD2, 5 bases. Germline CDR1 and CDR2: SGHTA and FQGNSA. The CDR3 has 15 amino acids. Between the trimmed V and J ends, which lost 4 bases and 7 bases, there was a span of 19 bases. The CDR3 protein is CASSSPALRAGTQYF. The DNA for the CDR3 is TGTGCCAGCAGCTCTCCCGCTCTACGGGCGGGGACCCAGTACTTC.

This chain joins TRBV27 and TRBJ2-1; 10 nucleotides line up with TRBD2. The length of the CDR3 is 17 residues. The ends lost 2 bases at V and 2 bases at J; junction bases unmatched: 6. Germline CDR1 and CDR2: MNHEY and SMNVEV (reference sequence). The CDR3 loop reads CASSLPITSGAYNEQFF. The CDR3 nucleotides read TGTGCCAGCAGTTTACCGATAACTAGCGGGGCCTACAATGAGCAGTTCTTC.

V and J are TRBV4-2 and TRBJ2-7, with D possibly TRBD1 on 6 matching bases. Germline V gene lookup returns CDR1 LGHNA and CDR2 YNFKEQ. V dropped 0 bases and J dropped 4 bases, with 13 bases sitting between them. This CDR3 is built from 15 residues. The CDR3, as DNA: TGTGCCAGCAGCCAAGAACCCCACAGGGAATACGAGCAGTACTTC. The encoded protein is CASSQEPHREYEQYF.

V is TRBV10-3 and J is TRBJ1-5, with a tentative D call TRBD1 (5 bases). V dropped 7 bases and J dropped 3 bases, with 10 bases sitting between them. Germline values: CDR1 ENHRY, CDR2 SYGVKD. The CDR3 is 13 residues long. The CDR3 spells CAITSGDNQPQHF. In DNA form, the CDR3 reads TGTGCCATCACCTCGGGGGACAATCAGCCCCAGCATTTT.

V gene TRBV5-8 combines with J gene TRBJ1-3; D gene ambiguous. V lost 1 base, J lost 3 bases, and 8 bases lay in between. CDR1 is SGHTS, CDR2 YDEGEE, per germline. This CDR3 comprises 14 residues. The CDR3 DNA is TGTGCCAGCAGCTTGTCCAGGAATGGAAACACCATATATTTT. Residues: CASSLSRNGNTIYF.

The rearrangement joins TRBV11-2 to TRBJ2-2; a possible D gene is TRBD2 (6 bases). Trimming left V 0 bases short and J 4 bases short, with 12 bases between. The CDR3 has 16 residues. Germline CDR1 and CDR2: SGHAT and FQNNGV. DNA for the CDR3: TGTGCCAGCAGCTTAGATCCTGCGGGGATCACCGGGGAGCTGTTTTTT. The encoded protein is CASSLDPAGITGELFF.

The CDR3 DNA reads TGTGCCAGCAGTGGACCGGGACAGGGAGCTAACTATGGCTACACCTTC. Translation gives CASSGPGQGANYGYTF. The J gene is TRBJ1-2, the V gene TRBV6-1, with 9 bases that match TRBD1. The junction had 6 bases not matched to a gene; V was cut back by 4 bases and J by 0 bases. The CDR3 has 16 amino acids. Germline CDR1 is MNHNS and CDR2 is SASEGT.

CDR3 sequence (DNA): TGTGCCAGCAGCCCCCGGGGAGGGAGGACGGGGCAGCCCCAGCATTTT. This codes for CASSPRGGRTGQPQHF. This chain links TRBV7-2 with TRBJ1-5, with D unresolved. The CDR3 runs 16 residues. With 5 bases removed from V and 7 bases from J, the gap between germline ends came to 21 bases. Germline values: CDR1 SGHTA, CDR2 FQGNSA.

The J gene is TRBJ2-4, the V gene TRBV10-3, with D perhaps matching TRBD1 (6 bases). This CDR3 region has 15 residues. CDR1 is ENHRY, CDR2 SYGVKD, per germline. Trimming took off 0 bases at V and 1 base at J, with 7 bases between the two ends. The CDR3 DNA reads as TGTGCCATCAGTGAGTCCCAGGGGGCCAAAAACATTCAGTACTTC. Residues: CAISESQGAKNIQYF.

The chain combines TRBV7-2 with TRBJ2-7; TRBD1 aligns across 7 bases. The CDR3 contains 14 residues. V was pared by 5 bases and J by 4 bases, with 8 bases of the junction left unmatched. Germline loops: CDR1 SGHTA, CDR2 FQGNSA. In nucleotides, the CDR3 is TGTGCCAGCAGCCCCCGGGACAGAGTTTACGAGCAGTACTTC. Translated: CASSPRDRVYEQYF.

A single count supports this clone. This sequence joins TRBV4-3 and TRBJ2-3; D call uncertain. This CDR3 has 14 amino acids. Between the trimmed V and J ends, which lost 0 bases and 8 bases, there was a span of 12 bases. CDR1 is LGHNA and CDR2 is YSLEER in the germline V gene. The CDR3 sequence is CASSQDSGVGTQYF. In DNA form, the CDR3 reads TGCGCCAGCAGCCAAGATTCAGGCGTCGGTACGCAGTATTTT.

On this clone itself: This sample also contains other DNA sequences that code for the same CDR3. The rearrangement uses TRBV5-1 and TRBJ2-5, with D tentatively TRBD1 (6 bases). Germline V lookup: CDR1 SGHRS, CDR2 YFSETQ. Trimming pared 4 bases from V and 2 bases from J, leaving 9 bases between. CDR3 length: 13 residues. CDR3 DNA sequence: TGCGCCAGCAGCCGGCAGGGGCAAGAGACCCAGTACTTC. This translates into CASSRQGQETQYF.

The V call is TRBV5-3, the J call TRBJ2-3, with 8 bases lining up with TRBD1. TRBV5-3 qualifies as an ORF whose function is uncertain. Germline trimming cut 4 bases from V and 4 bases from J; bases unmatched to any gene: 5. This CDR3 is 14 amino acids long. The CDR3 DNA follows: TGTGCCAGAAGCCAGGACAGGGTGGCAGATACGCAGTATTTT. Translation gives CARSQDRVADTQYF.

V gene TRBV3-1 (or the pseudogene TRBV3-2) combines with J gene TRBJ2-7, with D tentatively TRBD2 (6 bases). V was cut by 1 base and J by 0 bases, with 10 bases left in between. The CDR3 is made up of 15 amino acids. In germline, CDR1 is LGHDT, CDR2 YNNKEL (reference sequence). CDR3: CASSQVSSASYEQYF. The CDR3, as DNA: TGTGCCAGCAGCCAAGTGTCTAGCGCCTCCTACGAGCAGTACTTC.

Here the CDR3 DNA reads TGTGCCAGCAGCTCCTCCGGGGTGGGGTTTAGCAATCAGCCCCAGCATTTT. Amino acid sequence: CASSSSGVGFSNQPQHF. This chain uses TRBV7-2 with TRBJ1-5; D gene ambiguous. This CDR3 has 17 amino acids. Trimming stripped 4 bases from V and 0 bases from J, with 16 bases between. CDR1 SGHTA and CDR2 FQGNSA come from the germline V gene.

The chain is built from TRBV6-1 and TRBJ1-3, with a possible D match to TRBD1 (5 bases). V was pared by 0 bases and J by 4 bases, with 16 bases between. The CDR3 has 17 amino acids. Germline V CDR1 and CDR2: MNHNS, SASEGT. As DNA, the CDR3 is TGTGCCAGCAGTGAAGCAGGTCCAGGGTCGTTCGGAAACACCATATATTTT. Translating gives CASSEAGPGSFGNTIYF.

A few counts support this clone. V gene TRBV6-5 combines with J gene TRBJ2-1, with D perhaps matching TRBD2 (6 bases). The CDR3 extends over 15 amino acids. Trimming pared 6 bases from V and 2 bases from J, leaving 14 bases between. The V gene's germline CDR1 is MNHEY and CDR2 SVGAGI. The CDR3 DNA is TGTGCCAGCAGGAGGGAGGCGGAACCCTACAATGAGCAGTTCTTC. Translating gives CASRREAEPYNEQFF.

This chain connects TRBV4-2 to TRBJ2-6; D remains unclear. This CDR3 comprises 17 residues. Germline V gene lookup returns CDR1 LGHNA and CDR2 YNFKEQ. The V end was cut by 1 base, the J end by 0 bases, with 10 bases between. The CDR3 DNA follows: TGTGCCAGCAGCCAAGCGGCAGGATCCTCTGGGGCCAACGTCCTGACTTTC. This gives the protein CASSQAAGSSGANVLTF.

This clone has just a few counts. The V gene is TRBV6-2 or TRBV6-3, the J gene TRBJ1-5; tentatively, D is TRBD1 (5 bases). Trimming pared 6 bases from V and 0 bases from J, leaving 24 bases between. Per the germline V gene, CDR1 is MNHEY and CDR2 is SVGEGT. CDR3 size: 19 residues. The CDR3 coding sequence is TGTGCCAGCAGCCCTCTAGGGACTCAAGGGTGGAATAGCAATCAGCCCCAGCATTTT. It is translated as CASSPLGTQGWNSNQPQHF.